A selection of T cell receptor beta chains follows, all from one sample in a study of beta chain features in type 1 diabetes. Clones were read by immunoSEQ multiplex PCR, and TCRdb kept only the in-frame ones, dropping some. The sample records more than 250,000 clones, about 23% being singletons. The sample was naive CD4+ T cells from blood. These receptors were obtained from a woman younger than 45 with type 1 diabetes. Both conserved end residues are part of each CDR3. A D gene is named only where the DNA matches it firmly. Size is stated for part of the rows, as once, few or many counts, or as a class when the clone is expanded.

CDR3,DNA,J,size,V,D
CSVDSLVSVRDEQFF,TGCAGCGTTGACTCCCTTGTCTCCGTACGGGATGAGCAGTTCTTC,TRBJ2-1,-,TRBV29-1,-
CASRQQGATNEKLFF,TGTGCCAGCAGACAACAGGGAGCAACTAATGAAAAACTGTTTTTT,TRBJ1-4,-,TRBV13,-
CASQRSFGETQYF,TGTGCCAGCCAAAGGAGTTTCGGGGAGACCCAGTACTTC,TRBJ2-5,few,TRBV2,-
CASSLVSGTSRETQYF,TGTGCCAGCAGCTTAGTCAGCGGGACGAGCCGGGAGACCCAGTACTTC,TRBJ2-5,-,TRBV7-2,TRBD2
CAWSEQGNPYEQYF,TGTGCCTGGAGTGAACAGGGGAATCCCTACGAGCAGTACTTC,TRBJ2-7,-,TRBV30,TRBD1
CSVVPHYGYTF,TGCAGTGTAGTCCCCCACTATGGCTACACCTTC,TRBJ1-2,-,TRBV20-1,-
CASSEELGSGQYF,TGTGCCAGCAGTGAAGAACTAGGGTCCGGGCAGTATTTT,TRBJ2-3,-,TRBV6-1,-
CASSPGVALSGANVLTF,TGTGCCAGCAGCCCGGGGGTGGCCCTGTCTGGGGCCAACGTCCTGACTTTC,TRBJ2-6,few,TRBV7-9,-
CASSIGQGPFGKLFF,TGTGCCAGCAGCATAGGACAGGGCCCGTTCGGAAAACTGTTTTTT,TRBJ1-4,-,TRBV6-5,TRBD1
CASSLQETQYF,TGCGCCAGCAGCCTCCAAGAGACCCAGTACTTC,TRBJ2-5,few,TRBV5-1,-
CASSQQGPPSYEQYF,TGTGCCAGCAGTCAACAGGGACCTCCGTCCTACGAGCAGTACTTC,TRBJ2-7,-,TRBV2,-
CASSEGGFDYGYTF,TGTGCCAGCAGTGAAGGAGGGTTCGACTATGGCTACACCTTC,TRBJ1-2,-,TRBV2,-
CSVRPTGYGYTF,TGCAGCGTCCGTCCGACAGGTTATGGCTACACCTTC,TRBJ1-2,-,TRBV29-1,-
CASSVGEGVDYGYTF,TGTGCCAGCAGCGTCGGAGAGGGGGTGGACTATGGCTACACCTTC,TRBJ1-2,-,TRBV9,-
CAWSVRGASGRNEQFF,TGTGCCTGGAGTGTACGGGGGGCTAGCGGGAGAAATGAGCAGTTCTTC,TRBJ2-1,-,TRBV30,TRBD2
CASSKTDWNTEAFF,TGTGCCAGCAGCAAGACAGACTGGAACACTGAAGCTTTCTTT,TRBJ1-1,-,TRBV11-2,-
CAWTNSLNTEAFF,TGTGCCTGGACCAACTCCTTGAACACTGAAGCTTTCTTT,TRBJ1-1,few,TRBV30,-
CASSDPSTDTQYF,TGTGCCAGCAGTGACCCGAGCACAGATACGCAGTATTTT,TRBJ2-3,few,TRBV2,-
CASSLAGTGRGYTF,TGTGCCAGCAGCTTAGCCGGGACAGGGAGAGGCTACACCTTC,TRBJ1-2,-,TRBV7-9,TRBD1
CSVDRVQGAHYGYTF,TGCAGCGTTGATAGGGTTCAGGGGGCTCACTATGGCTACACCTTC,TRBJ1-2,-,TRBV29-1,TRBD1
CATSREGRGLYEQYF,TGTGCCACCAGCAGAGAAGGCAGGGGGCTCTACGAGCAGTACTTC,TRBJ2-7,few,TRBV15,TRBD1
CATLSNTGELFF,TGTGCCACCCTATCGAACACCGGGGAGCTGTTTTTT,TRBJ2-2,-,TRBV6-5,-
CATISGLAASTDTQYF,TGTGCCACCATCTCGGGACTAGCGGCTAGCACAGATACGCAGTATTTT,TRBJ2-3,-,TRBV15,TRBD2
CASSSWTGDVGYTF,TGTGCCAGCAGCTCCTGGACAGGGGATGTTGGCTACACCTTC,TRBJ1-2,few,TRBV5-6,TRBD1